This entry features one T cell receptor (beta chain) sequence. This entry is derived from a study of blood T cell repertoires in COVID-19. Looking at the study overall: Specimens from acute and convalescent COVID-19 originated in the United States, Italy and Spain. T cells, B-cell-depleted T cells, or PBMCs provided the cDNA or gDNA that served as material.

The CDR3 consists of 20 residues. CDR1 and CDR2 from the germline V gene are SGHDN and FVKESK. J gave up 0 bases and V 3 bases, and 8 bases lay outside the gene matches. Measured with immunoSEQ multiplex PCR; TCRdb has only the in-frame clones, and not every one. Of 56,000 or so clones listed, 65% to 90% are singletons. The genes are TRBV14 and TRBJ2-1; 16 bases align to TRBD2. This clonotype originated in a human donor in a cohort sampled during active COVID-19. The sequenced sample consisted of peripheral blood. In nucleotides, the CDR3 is TGTGCCAGCAGCCACACGCCGGGACTAGCGGGGGGGGGCTCCTACAATGAGCAGTTCTTC. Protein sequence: CASSHTPGLAGGGSYNEQFF.